This T cell receptor (beta chain) is drawn from a study of technical replicates of blood from a handful of donors. Produced via immunoSEQ multiplex PCR; TCRdb's table is partial and in-frame only. The data show 53,000 or so clones, approximately 92% seen once. This receptor was obtained from a human donor in good health. Some clones in this sample may be carry-over from other donors' samples. The sequenced sample was PBMCs.

For the CDR3, the DNA is TGTGCCAGCAGAGGGACCTCGACAGGATCTCTTACGGCTTTCTTT. It specifies CASRGTSTGSLTAFF. The V and J genes are TRBV27 and TRBJ1-1; D is perhaps TRBD1 (6 bases). V lost 6 bases and J 11 bases, leaving 25 bases between the germline ends. CDR3 length: 15 residues. Germline CDR1 and CDR2: MNHEY and SMNVEV (reference sequence).